Following are 8 T cell receptor beta chains from one sample sequenced in a study of a mutant IDH1 vaccine in newly diagnosed glioma. The table came from immunoSEQ multiplex PCR; TCRdb's copy has only in-frame clones and leaves some out. The data hold 35,000 to 45,000 clones, with roughly nine tenths observed a single time. Time point specified: week 5, during vaccination. The study gave 300 ug of mutant IDH1 20-mer peptide per vaccine dose, with topical imiquimod. These receptors have no identified antigens. Sample: PBMCs, taken from a glioma patient whose treatment included an IDH1 peptide vaccine. The receptors were gathered from a man between 45 and 60 years old with glioma.

The chain employs TRBV15 and TRBJ2-2; D may be TRBD2 (7 bases). The CDR3 has 18 amino acids. The ends were cut back, 2 bases at V and 1 base at J, with 17 bases in the middle. CDR1 LNHNV and CDR2 YYDKDF come from the germline V gene (reference sequence). The CDR3 loop is CATSRSLRGRGNTGELFF. DNA of the CDR3: TGTGCCACCAGCAGATCCCTAAGGGGGAGGGGGAACACCGGGGAGCTGTTTTTT.

This chain links TRBV28 with TRBJ1-5, with D uncertain. There are 14 residues in the CDR3. CDR1 is MDHEN and CDR2 is SYDVKM in the germline V gene. V lost 5 bases and J 2 bases, leaving 10 bases between the germline ends. The CDR3 region has the DNA TGTGCCAGCAGTCCCCACATAGGCAATCAGCCCCAGCATTTT. Translated: CASSPHIGNQPQHF.

V is TRBV6-6 and J is TRBJ2-1, with D uncertain. The CDR3 has 11 residues. V was trimmed by 2 bases and J by 6 bases, leaving 2 bases between them. The germline gives CDR1 MNHNY, CDR2 SVGAGI (reference sequence). In DNA form, the CDR3 reads TGTGCCAGCAGTTACAGCAATGAGCAGTTCTTC. Translating gives CASSYSNEQFF.

The rearrangement uses TRBV5-8 and TRBJ2-1; D not certain. The CDR3 covers 17 residues. Trimming left V 1 base short and J 5 bases short, with 19 bases between. Germline V gene lookup returns CDR1 SGHTS and CDR2 YDEGEE. CDR3 sequence: CASSLSWSSKRDNEQFF. The CDR3 region has the DNA TGTGCCAGCAGCTTGTCTTGGAGCTCTAAAAGAGACAATGAGCAGTTCTTC.

J is TRBJ1-2 and V is TRBV19; perhaps TRBD1 as D (6 bases). CDR3 length equals 14 residues. The germline V gene has CDR1 LNHDA and CDR2 SQIVND (reference sequence). V lost 1 base, J lost 6 bases, and 12 bases lay in between. DNA of the CDR3: TGTGCCAGTAGTATAGCTCCGACAGGCAATGGCTACACCTTC. It specifies CASSIAPTGNGYTF.

This chain uses TRBV10-3 with TRBJ2-7; D ambiguous. Germline CDR1 is ENHRY and CDR2 is SYGVKD. The CDR3 has 11 amino acids. The V gene lost 3 bases and the J gene lost 3 bases, with 3 bases spanning the gap. The CDR3 DNA sequence: TGTGCCATCAGTGATGACTACGAGCAGTACTTC. As protein: CAISDDYEQYF.

With regard to this clone: Sequence at one end of the junction differs from germline and may be a read error. The chain has TRBV7-7 and TRBJ1-4, with D uncertain. Germline CDR1 and CDR2: SSHAT and FNYEAQ (reference sequence). The CDR3 covers 13 residues. Written as DNA, the CDR3 is TGTGCTAGCAGCTTAAGGGAGAATGAAAAACTGTTTTTT. It specifies CASSLRENEKLFF.

This clone was found once. The chain recombines TRBV4-3 with TRBJ1-2; D is possibly TRBD1 (6 bases). The CDR3 consists of 14 residues. The germline V gene encodes CDR1 LGHNA and CDR2 YSLEER. Trimming pared 2 bases from V and 5 bases from J, leaving 12 bases between. The DNA for the CDR3 is TGCGCCAGCAGCCAACGGGGGGCGGAGTATGGCTACACCTTC. This gives the protein CASSQRGAEYGYTF.